These T cell receptor beta chains were read from a single sample in a study of T cell responses to AZD1222 COVID-19 vaccine. Sequencing was performed with immunoSEQ multiplex PCR; in TCRdb, only in-frame clones are kept and a portion is missing. The data show around 87,000 clones, just over 90% seen once. The sequencing here drew on peripheral blood, taken on day 0 of AZD1222 vaccination. The receptors were sampled from an adult in good health. The CDR3 runs from the conserved cysteine through the conserved F or W. Fields, in order: D gene, V gene, J gene, CDR3 protein, CDR3 DNA. D genes are given only for firm matches.

D: .
V: TRBV12-3/TRBV12-4
J: TRBJ1-2
CDR3: CASSYRLHGYTF
DNA: TGTGCCAGCAGCTACAGGCTGCATGGCTACACCTTC

D: .
V: TRBV5-1
J: TRBJ1-6
CDR3: CASSSVLRGGNSPLHF
DNA: TGCGCCAGCAGCTCCGTACTCCGGGGCGGGAATTCACCCCTCCACTTT

D: TRBD1
V: TRBV7-2
J: TRBJ1-2
CDR3: CASSSGQGRGGYTF
DNA: TGTGCCAGCAGCTCTGGACAGGGCCGGGGAGGCTACACCTTC

D: .
V: TRBV7-6
J: TRBJ1-6
CDR3: CASSGGAREDSPLHF
DNA: TGTGCCAGCAGCGGCGGGGCTCGGGAGGACTCACCCCTCCACTTT

D: .
V: TRBV18
J: TRBJ1-2
CDR3: CASSPYREDYGYTF
DNA: TGTGCCAGCTCACCATACAGGGAGGACTATGGCTACACCTTC

D: .
V: TRBV7-9
J: TRBJ1-2
CDR3: CASSPWGRGYGYTF
DNA: TGTGCCAGCAGCCCTTGGGGCAGGGGCTATGGCTACACCTTC

D: .
V: TRBV5-6
J: TRBJ2-5
CDR3: CASSFSETQYF
DNA: TGTGCCAGCAGCTTTTCAGAGACCCAGTACTTC

D: TRBD1
V: TRBV4-3
J: TRBJ1-2
CDR3: CASSLRGQAGYTF
DNA: TGCGCCAGCAGCCTCAGAGGACAGGCTGGCTACACCTTC

D: TRBD1
V: TRBV9
J: TRBJ1-2
CDR3: CASSVGGQSYGYTF
DNA: TGTGCCAGCAGCGTAGGGGGACAGTCCTATGGCTACACCTTC